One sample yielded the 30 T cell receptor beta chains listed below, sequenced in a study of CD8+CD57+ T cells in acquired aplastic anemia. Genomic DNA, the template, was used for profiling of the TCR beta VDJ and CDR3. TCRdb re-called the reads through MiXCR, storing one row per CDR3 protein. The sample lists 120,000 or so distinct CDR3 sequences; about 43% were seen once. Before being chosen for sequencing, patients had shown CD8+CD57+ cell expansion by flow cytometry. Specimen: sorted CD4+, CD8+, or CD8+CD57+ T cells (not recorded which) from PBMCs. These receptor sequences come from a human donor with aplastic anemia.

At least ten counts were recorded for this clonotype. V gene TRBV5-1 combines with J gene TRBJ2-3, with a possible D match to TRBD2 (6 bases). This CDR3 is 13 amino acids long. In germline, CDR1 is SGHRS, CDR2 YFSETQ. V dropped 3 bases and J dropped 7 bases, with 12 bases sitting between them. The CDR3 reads CASSSGGINTQYF. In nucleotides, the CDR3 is TGCGCCAGCAGCTCTGGCGGGATAAATACGCAGTATTTT.

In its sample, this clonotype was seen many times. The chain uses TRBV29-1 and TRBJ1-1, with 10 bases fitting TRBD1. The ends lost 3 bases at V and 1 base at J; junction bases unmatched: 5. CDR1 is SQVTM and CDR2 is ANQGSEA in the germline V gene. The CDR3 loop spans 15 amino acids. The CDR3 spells CSVEGWDRGNTEAFF. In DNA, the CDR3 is TGCAGCGTTGAGGGTTGGGACAGGGGGAACACTGAAGCTTTCTTT.

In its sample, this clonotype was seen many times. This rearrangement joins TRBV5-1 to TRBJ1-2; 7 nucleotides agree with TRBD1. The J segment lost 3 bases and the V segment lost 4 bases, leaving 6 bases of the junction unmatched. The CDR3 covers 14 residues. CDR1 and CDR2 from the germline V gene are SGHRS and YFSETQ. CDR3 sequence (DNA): TGCGCCAGCAGCACCGACAGGGTGGACTATGGCTACACCTTC. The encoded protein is CASSTDRVDYGYTF.

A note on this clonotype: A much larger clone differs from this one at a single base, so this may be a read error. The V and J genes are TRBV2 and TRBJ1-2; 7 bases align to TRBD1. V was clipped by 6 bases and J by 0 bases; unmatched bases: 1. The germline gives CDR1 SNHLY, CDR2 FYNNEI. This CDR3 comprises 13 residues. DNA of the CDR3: TGTGCCAGCAGGGGGACAGCTAACTATGGCTACACCTTC. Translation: CASRGTANYGYTF.

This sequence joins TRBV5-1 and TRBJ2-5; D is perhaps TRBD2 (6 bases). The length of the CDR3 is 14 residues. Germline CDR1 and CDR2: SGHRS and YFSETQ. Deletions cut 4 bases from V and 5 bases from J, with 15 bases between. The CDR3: CASSPGTLGETQYF. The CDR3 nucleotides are TGCGCCAGCAGCCCTGGGACTCTGGGGGAGACCCAGTACTTC.

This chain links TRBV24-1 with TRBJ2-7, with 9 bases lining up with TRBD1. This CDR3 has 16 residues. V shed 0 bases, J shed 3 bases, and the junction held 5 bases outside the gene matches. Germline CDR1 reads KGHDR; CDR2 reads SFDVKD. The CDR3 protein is CATSDLTETGGYEQYV. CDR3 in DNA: TGTGCCACCAGTGATTTGACTGAGACAGGGGGCTACGAGCAGTACGTC.

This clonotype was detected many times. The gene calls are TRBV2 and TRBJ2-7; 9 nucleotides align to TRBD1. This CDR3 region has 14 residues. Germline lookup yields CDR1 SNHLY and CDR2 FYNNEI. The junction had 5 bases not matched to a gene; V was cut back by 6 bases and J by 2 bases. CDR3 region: CASRFNRGPYEQYV. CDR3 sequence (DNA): TGTGCCAGCAGATTTAACAGGGGGCCCTACGAGCAGTACGTC.

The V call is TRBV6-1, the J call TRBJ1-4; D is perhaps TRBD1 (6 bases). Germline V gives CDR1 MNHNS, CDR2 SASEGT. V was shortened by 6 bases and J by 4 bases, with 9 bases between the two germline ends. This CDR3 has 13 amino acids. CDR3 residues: CASRGQNNEKLFF. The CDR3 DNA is TGTGCCAGCAGAGGACAGAATAATGAAAAACTGTTTTTT.

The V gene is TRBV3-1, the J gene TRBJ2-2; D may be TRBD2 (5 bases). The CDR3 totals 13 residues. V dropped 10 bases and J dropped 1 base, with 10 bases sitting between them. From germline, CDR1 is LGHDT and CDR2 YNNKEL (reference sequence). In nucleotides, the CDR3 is TGTGCCACCTCGGGGAAGAACACCGGGGAGCTGTTTTTT. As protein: CATSGKNTGELFF. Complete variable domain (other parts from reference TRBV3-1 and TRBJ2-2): DTAVSQTPKYLVTQMGNDKSIKCEQNLGHDTMYWYKQDSKKFLKIMFSYNNKELIINETVPNRFSPKSPDKAHLNLHINSLELGDSAVYFCATSGKNTGELFFGEGSRLTVL.

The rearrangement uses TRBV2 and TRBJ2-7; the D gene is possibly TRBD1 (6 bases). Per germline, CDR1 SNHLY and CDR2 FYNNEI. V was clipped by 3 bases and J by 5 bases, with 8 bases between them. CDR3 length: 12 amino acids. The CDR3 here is CASSEQGHEQYV. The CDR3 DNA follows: TGTGCCAGCAGTGAGCAGGGGCACGAGCAGTACGTC.

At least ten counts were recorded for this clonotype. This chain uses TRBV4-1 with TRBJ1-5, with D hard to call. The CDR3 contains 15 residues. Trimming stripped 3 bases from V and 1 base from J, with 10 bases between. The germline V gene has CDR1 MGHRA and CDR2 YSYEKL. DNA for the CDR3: TGCGCCAGCAGCCACGACCCCGGGAGCAATCAGCCCCAGCATTTT. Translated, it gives CASSHDPGSNQPQHF.

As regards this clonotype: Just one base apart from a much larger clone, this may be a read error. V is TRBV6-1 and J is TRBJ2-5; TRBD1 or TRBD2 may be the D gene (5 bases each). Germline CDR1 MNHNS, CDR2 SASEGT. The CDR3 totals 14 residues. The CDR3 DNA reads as TGTGCCAGCAGTCTAAACCGGGACCCCCAGACCCAGCACTTC. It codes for CASSLNRDPQTQHF.

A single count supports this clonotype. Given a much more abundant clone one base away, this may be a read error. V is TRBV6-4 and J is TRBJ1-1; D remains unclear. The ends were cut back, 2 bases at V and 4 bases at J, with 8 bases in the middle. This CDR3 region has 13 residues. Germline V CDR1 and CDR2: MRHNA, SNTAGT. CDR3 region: CASSDEISTEAFF. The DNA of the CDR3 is TGTGCCAGCAGTGACGAGATAAGCACTGAAGCTTTCTTT.

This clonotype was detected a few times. CDR3 sequence (DNA): TGTGCCAGCTCACCTGCCAGGGAACACTATGGCTACACCTTC. It encodes CASSPAREHYGYTF. V usage is TRBV18 and J usage is TRBJ1-2; possibly TRBD1 for D (5 bases). Germline V CDR1 and CDR2: KGHSH, LQKENI. The CDR3 covers 14 residues. V lost 3 bases, J lost 3 bases, and 11 bases lay in between.

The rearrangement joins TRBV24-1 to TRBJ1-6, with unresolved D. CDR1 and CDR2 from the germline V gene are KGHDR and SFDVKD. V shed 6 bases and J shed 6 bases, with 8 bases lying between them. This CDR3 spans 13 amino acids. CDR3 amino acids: CATSTGSNSPLHF. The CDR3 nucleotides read TGTGCCACCAGTACGGGGAGTAATTCACCCCTCCACTTT.

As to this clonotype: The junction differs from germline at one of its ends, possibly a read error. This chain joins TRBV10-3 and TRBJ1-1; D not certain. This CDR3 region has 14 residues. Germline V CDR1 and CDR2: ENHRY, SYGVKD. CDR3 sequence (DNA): TGTGCCACCTCGGGTCCGGGCACAAACACTGAAGCTTTCTTC. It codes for CATSGPGTNTEAFF.

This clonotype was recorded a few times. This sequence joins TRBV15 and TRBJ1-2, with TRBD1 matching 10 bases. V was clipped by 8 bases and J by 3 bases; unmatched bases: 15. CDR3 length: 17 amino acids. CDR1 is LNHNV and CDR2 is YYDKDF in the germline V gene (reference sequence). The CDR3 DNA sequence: TGTGCCACCCAAGAGGGGACAGGGGCCCTCAATCACTATGGCTACACCTTC. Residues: CATQEGTGALNHYGYTF.

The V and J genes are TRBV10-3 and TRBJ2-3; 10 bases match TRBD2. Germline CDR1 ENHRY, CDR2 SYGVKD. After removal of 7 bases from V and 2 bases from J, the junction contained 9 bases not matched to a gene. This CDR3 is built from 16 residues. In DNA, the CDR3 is TGTGCCATCAAGCCGGAAGCGGGGGGGATCACAGATACGCAGTATTTT. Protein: CAIKPEAGGITDTQYF.

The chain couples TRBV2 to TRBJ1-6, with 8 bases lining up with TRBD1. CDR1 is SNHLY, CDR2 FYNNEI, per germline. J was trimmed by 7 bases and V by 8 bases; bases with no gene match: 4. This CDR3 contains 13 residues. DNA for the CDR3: TGTGCCAGCGTCCAGGGGGCAAATTCACCCCTCCACTTT. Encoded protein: CASVQGANSPLHF.

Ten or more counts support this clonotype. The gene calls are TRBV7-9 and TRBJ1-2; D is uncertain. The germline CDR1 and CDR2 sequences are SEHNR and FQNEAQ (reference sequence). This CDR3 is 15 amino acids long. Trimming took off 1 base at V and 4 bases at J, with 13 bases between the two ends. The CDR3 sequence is CASSLGQGGGYGYTF. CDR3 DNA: TGTGCCAGCAGCTTAGGGCAAGGAGGAGGCTATGGCTACACCTTC.

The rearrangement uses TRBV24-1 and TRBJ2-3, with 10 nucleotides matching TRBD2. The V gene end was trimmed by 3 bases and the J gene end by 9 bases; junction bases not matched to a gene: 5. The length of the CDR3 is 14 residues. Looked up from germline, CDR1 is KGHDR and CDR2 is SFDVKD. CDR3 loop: CATSDPSSGGTQYF. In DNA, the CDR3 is TGTGCCACCAGTGATCCATCTAGCGGGGGAACGCAGTATTTT.

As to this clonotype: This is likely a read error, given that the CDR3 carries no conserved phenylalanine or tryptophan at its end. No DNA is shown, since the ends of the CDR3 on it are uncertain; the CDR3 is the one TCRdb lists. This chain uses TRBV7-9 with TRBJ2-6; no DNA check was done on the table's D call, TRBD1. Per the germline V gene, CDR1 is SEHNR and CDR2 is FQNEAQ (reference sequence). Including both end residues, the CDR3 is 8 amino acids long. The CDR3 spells CASSLFPG.

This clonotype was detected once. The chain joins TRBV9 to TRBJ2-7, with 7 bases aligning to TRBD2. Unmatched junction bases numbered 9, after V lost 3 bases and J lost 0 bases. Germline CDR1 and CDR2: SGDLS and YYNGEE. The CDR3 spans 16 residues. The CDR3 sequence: CASSGESGKPSYEQYF. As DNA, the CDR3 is TGTGCCAGCAGCGGCGAAAGCGGGAAGCCCTCCTACGAGCAGTACTTC.

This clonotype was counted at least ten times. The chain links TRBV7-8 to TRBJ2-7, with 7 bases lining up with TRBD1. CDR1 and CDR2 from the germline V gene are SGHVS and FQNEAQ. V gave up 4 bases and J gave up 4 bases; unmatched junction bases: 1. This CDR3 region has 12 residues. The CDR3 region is CASSSQGYEQYV. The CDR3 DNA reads TGTGCCAGCAGCTCACAGGGGTACGAGCAGTACGTC.

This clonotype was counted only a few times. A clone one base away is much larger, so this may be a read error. This CDR3 reads CARSYSSRTNYNSPLHF. The CDR3 DNA is TGTGCCCGCAGTTACTCGAGCAGAACAAACTATAATTCACCCCTCCACTTT. This sequence joins TRBV19 and TRBJ1-6; D not certain. The germline gives CDR1 LNHDA, CDR2 SQIVND (reference sequence). The V gene lost 11 bases and the J gene lost 3 bases, with 23 bases spanning the gap. The CDR3 has 17 amino acids.

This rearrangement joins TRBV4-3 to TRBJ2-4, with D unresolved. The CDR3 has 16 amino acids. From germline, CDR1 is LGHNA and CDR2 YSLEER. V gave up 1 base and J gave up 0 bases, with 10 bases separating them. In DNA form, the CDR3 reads TGCGCCAGCAGCCAAGGCCTCCCGACAGCCAAAAACATTCAGTACTTC. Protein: CASSQGLPTAKNIQYF.

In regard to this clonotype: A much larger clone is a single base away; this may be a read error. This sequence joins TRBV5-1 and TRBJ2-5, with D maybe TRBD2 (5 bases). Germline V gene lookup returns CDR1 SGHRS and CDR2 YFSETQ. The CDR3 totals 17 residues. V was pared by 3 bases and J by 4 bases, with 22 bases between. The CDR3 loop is CASSSLAGSNTRETQYF. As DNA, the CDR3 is TGCGCCAGCAGCTCGCTCGCTGGGAGTAATACTCGAGAGACCCAGTACTTC.

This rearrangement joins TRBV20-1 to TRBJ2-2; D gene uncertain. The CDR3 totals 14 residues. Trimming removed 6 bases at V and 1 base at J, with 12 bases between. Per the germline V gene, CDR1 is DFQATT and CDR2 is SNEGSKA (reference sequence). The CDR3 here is CSATDELNTGELFF. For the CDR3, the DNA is TGCAGTGCCACCGACGAGTTGAACACCGGGGAGCTGTTTTTT.

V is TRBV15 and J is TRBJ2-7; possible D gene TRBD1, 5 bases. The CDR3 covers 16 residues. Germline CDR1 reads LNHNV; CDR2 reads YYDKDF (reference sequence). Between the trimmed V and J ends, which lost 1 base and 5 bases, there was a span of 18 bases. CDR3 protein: CATSRVDSLWSNEQYF. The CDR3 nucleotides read TGTGCCACCAGCAGAGTTGACAGCCTTTGGTCTAACGAGCAGTACTTC.

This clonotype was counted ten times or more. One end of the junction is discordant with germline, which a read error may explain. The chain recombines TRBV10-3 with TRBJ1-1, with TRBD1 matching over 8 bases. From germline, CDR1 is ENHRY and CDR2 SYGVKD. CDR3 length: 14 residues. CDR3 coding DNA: TGCGCGGGCAGGGGGCAACAGGGGAACACTGAAGCTTTCTTT. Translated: CAGRGQQGNTEAFF.